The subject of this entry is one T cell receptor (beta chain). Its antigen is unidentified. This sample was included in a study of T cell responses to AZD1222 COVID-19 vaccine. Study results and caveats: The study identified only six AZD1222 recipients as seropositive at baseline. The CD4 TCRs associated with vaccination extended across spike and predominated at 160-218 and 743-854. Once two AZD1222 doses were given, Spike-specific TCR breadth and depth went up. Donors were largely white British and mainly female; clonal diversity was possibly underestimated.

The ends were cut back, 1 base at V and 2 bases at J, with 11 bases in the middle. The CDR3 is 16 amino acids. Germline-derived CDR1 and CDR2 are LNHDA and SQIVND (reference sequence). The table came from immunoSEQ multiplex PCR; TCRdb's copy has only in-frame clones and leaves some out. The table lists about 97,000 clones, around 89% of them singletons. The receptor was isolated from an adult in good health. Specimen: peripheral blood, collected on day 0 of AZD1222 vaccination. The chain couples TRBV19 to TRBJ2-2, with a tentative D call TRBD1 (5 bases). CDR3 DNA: TGTGCCAGTAGTATAGGCTGGACAACAAACACCGGGGAGCTGTTTTTT. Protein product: CASSIGWTTNTGELFF.